This TCR beta chain was sequenced during a study of STAT5B mutations in CD4+ large granular lymphocyte leukemia. This CDR3 is built from 13 residues. The V gene's germline CDR1 is SNHLY and CDR2 FYNNEI. V was clipped by 9 bases and J by 1 base; unmatched bases: 3. The method was immunoSEQ multiplex PCR; TCRdb's version includes in-frame clones alone and lacks a portion of them. The sample contains 30,000 or so clones, 70% to 85% of which appear only once. The receptor's source is a human donor in good health. Sequencing was carried out using CD4+ T cells from blood buffy coats. The V and J genes are TRBV2 and TRBJ1-1; 9 bases are a match to TRBD1. The CDR3 region has the DNA TGTGCCAGGATGACAGGGGGGAACACTGAAGCTTTCTTT. Protein: CARMTGGNTEAFF. Full variable domain (remainder filled in from reference TRBV2 and TRBJ1-1): EPEVTQTPSHQVTQMGQEVILRCVPISNHLYFYWYRQILGQKVEFLVSFYNNEISEKSEIFDDQFSVERPDGSNFTLKIRSTKLEDSAMYFCARMTGGNTEAFFGQGTRLTVV.